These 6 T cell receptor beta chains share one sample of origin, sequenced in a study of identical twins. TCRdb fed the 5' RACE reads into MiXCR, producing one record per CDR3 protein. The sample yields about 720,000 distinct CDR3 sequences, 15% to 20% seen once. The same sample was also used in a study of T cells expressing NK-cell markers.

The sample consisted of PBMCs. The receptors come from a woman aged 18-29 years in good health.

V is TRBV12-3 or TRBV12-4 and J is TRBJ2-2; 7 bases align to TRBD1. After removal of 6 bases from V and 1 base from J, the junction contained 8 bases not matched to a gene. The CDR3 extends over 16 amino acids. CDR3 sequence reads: CASRTNRQGNTGELFF. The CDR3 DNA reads TGTGCCAGCAGAACGAACCGACAGGGGAACACCGGGGAGCTGTTTTTT.

CDR3 region: CASSITGTGVHEQYF. CDR3 sequence (DNA): TGTGCCAGCAGCATAACCGGGACAGGGGTCCACGAGCAGTACTTC. The chain links TRBV7-9 to TRBJ2-7; 10 positions match TRBD1. The CDR3 consists of 15 residues. Trimming took 5 bases from V and 5 from J; bases not matched to a gene: 9. Germline V gene sequence: CDR1 SEHNR, CDR2 FQNEAQ (reference sequence).

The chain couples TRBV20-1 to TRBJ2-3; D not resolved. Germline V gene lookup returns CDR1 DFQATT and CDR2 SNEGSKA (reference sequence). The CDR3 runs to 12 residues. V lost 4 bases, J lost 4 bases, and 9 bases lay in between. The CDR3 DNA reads TGCAGTGCTAAGGATAGTCCAGATACGCAGTATTTT. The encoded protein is CSAKDSPDTQYF.

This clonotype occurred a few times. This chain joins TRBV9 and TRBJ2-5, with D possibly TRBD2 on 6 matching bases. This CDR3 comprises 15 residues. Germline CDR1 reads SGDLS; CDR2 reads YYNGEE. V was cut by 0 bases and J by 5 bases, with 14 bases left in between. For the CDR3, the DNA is TGTGCCAGCAGCGTAGGTAGGGTCGGAGGGGAGACCCAGTACTTC. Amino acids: CASSVGRVGGETQYF.

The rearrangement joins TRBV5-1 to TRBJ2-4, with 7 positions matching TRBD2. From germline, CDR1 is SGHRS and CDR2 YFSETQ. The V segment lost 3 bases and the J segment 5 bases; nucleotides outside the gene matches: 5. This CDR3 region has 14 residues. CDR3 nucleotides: TGCGCCAGCAGCTGGAGCGGGACCGAAAACATTCAGTACTTC. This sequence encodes CASSWSGTENIQYF.

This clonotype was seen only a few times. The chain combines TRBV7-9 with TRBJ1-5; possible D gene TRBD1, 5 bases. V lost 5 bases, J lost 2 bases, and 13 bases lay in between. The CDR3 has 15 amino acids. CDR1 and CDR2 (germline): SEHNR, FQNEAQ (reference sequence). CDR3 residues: CASSGPGTGNQPQHF. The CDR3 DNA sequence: TGTGCCAGCAGCGGACCCGGGACGGGCAATCAGCCCCAGCATTTT. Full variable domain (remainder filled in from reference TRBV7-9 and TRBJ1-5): DTGVSQNPRHKITKRGQNVTFRCDPISEHNRLYWYRQTLGQGPEFLTYFQNEAQLEKSRLLSDRFSAERPKGSFSTLEIQRTEQGDSAMYLCASSGPGTGNQPQHFGDGTRLSIL.